This T cell receptor (beta chain) was observed in a study of control samples from healthy donors and cancer patients. Sequencing used immunoSEQ multiplex PCR; TCRdb keeps in-frame clones, though not all of them. The table has approximately 69,000 clones, approximately 89% seen once; the top ten hold about 6%. This CDR3 is 15 amino acids long. Germline CDR1 is MNHNY and CDR2 is SVGAGI (reference sequence). V dropped 6 bases and J dropped 10 bases, with 19 bases sitting between them. The J gene is TRBJ1-6, the V gene TRBV6-6, with D possibly matching TRBD1 (5 bases). The sequence derives from a man between 60 and 75 years old with colorectal cancer. Sample: PBMCs. CDR3: CASSRIGGKGSPLHF. Written as DNA, the CDR3 is TGTGCCAGCAGCCGAATTGGGGGGAAAGGCTCACCCCTCCACTTT.